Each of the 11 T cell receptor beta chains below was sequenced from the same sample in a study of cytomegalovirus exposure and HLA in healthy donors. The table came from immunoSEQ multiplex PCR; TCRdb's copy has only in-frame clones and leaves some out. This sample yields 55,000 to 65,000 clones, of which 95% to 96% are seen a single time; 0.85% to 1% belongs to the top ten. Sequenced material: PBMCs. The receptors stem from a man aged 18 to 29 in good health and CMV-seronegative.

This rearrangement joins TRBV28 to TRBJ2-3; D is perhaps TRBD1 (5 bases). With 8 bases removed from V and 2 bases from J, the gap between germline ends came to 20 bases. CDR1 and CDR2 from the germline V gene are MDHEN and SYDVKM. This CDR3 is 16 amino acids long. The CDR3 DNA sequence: TGTGCCAGCGCCTCCTGGGCAAGGGGCTCCACAGATACGCAGTATTTT. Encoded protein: CASASWARGSTDTQYF.

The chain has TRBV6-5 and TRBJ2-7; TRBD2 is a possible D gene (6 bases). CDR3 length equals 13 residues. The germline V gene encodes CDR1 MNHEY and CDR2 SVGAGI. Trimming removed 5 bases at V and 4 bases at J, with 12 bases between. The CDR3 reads CASSRDWNYEQYF. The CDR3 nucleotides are TGTGCCAGCAGTAGGGACTGGAATTACGAGCAGTACTTC.

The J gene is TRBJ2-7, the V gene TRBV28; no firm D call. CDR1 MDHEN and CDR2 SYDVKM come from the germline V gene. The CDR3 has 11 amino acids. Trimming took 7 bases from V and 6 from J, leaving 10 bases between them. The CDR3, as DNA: TGTGCCAGCACCACCCCCGGCGAGCAGTACTTC. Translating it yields CASTTPGEQYF.

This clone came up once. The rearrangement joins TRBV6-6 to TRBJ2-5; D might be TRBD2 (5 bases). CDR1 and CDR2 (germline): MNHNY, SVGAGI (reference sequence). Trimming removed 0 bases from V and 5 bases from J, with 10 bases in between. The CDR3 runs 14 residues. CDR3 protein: CASSYSTGIETQYF. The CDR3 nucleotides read TGTGCCAGCAGTTACTCGACCGGGATTGAGACCCAGTACTTC.

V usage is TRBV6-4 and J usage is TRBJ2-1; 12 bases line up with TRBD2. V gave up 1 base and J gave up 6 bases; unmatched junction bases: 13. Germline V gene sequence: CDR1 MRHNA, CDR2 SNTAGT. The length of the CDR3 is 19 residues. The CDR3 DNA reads TGTGCCAGCAGTGACTTGACCTATCTAGCGGGAGGGATAGGCAATGAGCAGTTCTTC. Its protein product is CASSDLTYLAGGIGNEQFF.

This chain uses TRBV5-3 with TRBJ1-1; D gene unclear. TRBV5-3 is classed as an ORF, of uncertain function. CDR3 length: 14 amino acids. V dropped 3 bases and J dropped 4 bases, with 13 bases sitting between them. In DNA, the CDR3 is TGTGCCAGAAGCTCGAGACTGAGTAGCACTGAAGCTTTCTTT. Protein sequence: CARSSRLSSTEAFF.

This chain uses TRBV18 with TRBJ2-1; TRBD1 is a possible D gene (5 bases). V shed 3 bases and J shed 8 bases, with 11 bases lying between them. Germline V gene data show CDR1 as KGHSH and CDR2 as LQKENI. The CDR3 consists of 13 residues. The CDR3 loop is CASSPFSTDEQFF. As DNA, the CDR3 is TGTGCCAGCTCACCCTTCTCGACAGATGAGCAGTTCTTC.

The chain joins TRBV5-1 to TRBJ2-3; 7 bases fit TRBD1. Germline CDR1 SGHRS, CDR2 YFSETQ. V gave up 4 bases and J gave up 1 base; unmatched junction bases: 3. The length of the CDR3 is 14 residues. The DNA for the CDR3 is TGCGCCAGCAGCAACGGACAGGGCACAGATACGCAGTATTTT. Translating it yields CASSNGQGTDTQYF.

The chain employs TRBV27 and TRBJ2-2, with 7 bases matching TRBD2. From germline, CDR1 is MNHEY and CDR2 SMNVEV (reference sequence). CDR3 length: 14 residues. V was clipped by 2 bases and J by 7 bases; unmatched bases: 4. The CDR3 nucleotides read TGTGCCAGCAGTTTAATCTGGGAGGGCGGGGAGCTGTTTTTT. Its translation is CASSLIWEGGELFF.

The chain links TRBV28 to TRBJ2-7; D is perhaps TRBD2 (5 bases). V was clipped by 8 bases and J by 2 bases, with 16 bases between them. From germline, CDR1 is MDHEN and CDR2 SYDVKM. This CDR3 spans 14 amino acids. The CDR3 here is CASGTLVPTYEQYF. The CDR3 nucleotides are TGTGCCAGCGGTACACTAGTCCCTACCTACGAGCAGTACTTC.

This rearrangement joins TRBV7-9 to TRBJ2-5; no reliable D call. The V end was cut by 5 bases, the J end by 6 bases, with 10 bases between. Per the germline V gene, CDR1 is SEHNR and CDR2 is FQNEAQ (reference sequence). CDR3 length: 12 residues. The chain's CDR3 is CASSPPSQTQYF. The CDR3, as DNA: TGTGCCAGCAGCCCCCCCTCCCAGACCCAGTACTTC.